One sample yielded the 29 T cell receptor beta chains listed below, sequenced in a study of T-cell reconstitution after alpha-beta-depleted transplantation in children. Using unique molecular identifiers, the investigators prepared the TCRbeta library. Each CDR3 protein is one row after TCRdb ran MiXCR on the PCR reads. The sample has over 200,000 distinct CDR3 sequences; 8% to 10% are singletons. Sequencing was performed on PBMCs from the stem cell graft donor, taken from the stem cell graft. The receptors originated from a human donor who donated a stem cell graft to a child with acute lymphoblastic leukemia.

Many counts were recorded for this clonotype. This chain joins TRBV5-6 and TRBJ2-1, with D unresolved. V gave up 1 base and J gave up 0 bases, with 5 bases separating them. The length of the CDR3 is 14 residues. Per the germline V gene, CDR1 is SGHDT and CDR2 is YYEEEE. The CDR3 sequence is CASSLRGSYNEQFF. The CDR3 DNA is TGTGCCAGCAGCTTGCGAGGCTCCTACAATGAGCAGTTCTTC. Based on the CDR3 plus reference TRBV5-6 and TRBJ2-1, the full variable domain is DAGVTQSPTHLIKTRGQQVTLRCSPKSGHDTVSWYQQALGQGPQFIFQYYEEEERQRGNFPDRFSGHQFPNYSSELNVNALLLGDSALYLCASSLRGSYNEQFFGPGTRLTVL.

This clonotype was recorded many times. The V and J genes are TRBV29-1 and TRBJ2-3, with 9 nucleotides matching TRBD2. CDR1 SQVTM and CDR2 ANQGSEA come from the germline V gene. The trim removed 5 bases at V and 0 bases at J, leaving 6 bases unmatched. CDR3 size: 15 residues. CDR3 residues: CSVLRGGPSTDTQYF. The CDR3 DNA sequence: TGCAGCGTTTTGCGGGGGGGCCCGAGCACAGATACGCAGTATTTT.

At least ten counts were recorded for this clonotype. The genes are TRBV5-1 and TRBJ2-5; no firm D call. Germline V gene data show CDR1 as SGHRS and CDR2 as YFSETQ. The CDR3 runs 13 residues. Trimming removed 7 bases from V and 2 bases from J, with 12 bases in between. CDR3 DNA sequence: TGCGCCAGCTCGGGTACAGAACAAGAGACCCAGTACTTC. It translates to CASSGTEQETQYF.

The rearrangement joins TRBV28 to TRBJ2-7; D is perhaps TRBD1 (6 bases). The CDR3 runs 16 residues. Germline loops: CDR1 MDHEN, CDR2 SYDVKM. V was clipped by 3 bases and J by 0 bases, with 15 bases between them. CDR3 loop: CASSFGADSSSYEQYF. CDR3 nucleotides: TGTGCCAGCAGTTTTGGGGCGGACAGCAGCTCCTACGAGCAGTACTTC.

This clonotype has just a few counts. The rearrangement uses TRBV20-1 and TRBJ1-1; D gene ambiguous. The ends were cut back, 5 bases at V and 1 base at J, with 14 bases in the middle. This CDR3 has 14 amino acids. Germline-derived CDR1 and CDR2 are DFQATT and SNEGSKA (reference sequence). CDR3 sequence: CSALDRRGNTEAFF. The CDR3 bases are TGCAGTGCTCTAGATCGACGGGGGAACACTGAAGCTTTCTTT.

This clonotype was counted many times. The chain couples TRBV6-2 or TRBV6-3 to TRBJ2-1; perhaps TRBD1 as D (6 bases). V lost 6 bases and J lost 3, with 24 bases in between. CDR3 length: 18 residues. The germline V gene has CDR1 MNHEY and CDR2 SVGEGT. The CDR3 DNA sequence: TGTGCCAGCAGACAGCCAGTAGCGACAGGACAGAACTACAATGAGCAGTTCTTC. Encoded protein: CASRQPVATGQNYNEQFF.

DNA of the CDR3: TGTGCCAGCAGTATCGGACAGGGATACAATGAGCAGTTCTTC. Translation gives CASSIGQGYNEQFF. The J gene is TRBJ2-1, the V gene TRBV6-2 or TRBV6-3; TRBD1 aligns across 8 bases. The CDR3 is made up of 14 amino acids. Germline V gene lookup returns CDR1 MNHEY and CDR2 SVGEGT. V lost 5 bases and J lost 4; bases outside the gene matches: 4.

This clonotype was recorded many times. The rearrangement uses TRBV5-1 and TRBJ1-1, with 8 bases matching TRBD1. The CDR3 length is 14 residues. Germline loops: CDR1 SGHRS, CDR2 YFSETQ. V lost 3 bases and J lost 4; bases outside the gene matches: 5. The CDR3 here is CASSSGQGGTEAFF. The CDR3 DNA reads as TGCGCCAGCAGCTCTGGACAGGGCGGCACTGAAGCTTTCTTT. The full variable domain, rest sourced from reference TRBV5-1 and TRBJ1-1, is KAGVTQTPRYLIKTRGQQVTLSCSPISGHRSVSWYQQTPGQGLQFLFEYFSETQRNKGNFPGRFSGRQFSNSRSEMNVSTLELGDSALYLCASSSGQGGTEAFFGQGTRLTVV.

For this clonotype: Because it lacks the conserved phenylalanine or tryptophan at the end, this CDR3 is likely a read error. The genes are TRBV24-1 and TRBJ1-5; D possibly corresponds to TRBD1 (6 bases). Between the trimmed V and J ends, which lost 5 bases and 7 bases, there was a span of 11 bases. The CDR3 spans 13 residues. Germline assignment: CDR1 KGHDR and CDR2 SFDVKD. CDR3 in DNA: TGTGCCACCAGTGGTACGGGGGGCCAGCCCCAGCATTCT. It yields the protein CATSGTGGQPQHS.

This clonotype was seen at least ten times. The chain is built from TRBV6-1 and TRBJ2-1; 13 bases line up with TRBD2. CDR1 and CDR2 from the germline V gene are MNHNS and SASEGT. Germline trimming cut 3 bases from V and 5 bases from J; bases unmatched to any gene: 4. The CDR3 extends over 16 amino acids. The CDR3 DNA reads TGTGCCAGCAGTGACAGACTAGCGGGGGGCCACAATGAGCAGTTCTTC. It is translated as CASSDRLAGGHNEQFF.

The chain uses TRBV6-5 and TRBJ2-7, with D maybe TRBD1 (6 bases). Trimming cost V 0 bases and J 0 bases, with 15 bases left between them. CDR3 size: 17 residues. Germline CDR1 is MNHEY and CDR2 is SVGAGI. CDR3 sequence (DNA): TGTGCCAGCAGTTACTCTTCGACAGGTCTCCGCTCCTACGAGCAGTACTTC. Its translation is CASSYSSTGLRSYEQYF.

There are a few counts of this clonotype. V and J are TRBV7-6 and TRBJ2-7; D ambiguous. CDR1 and CDR2 from the germline V gene are SGHVS and FNYEAQ. Trimming took 0 bases from V and 7 from J, leaving 13 bases between them. This CDR3 has 14 residues. This CDR3 is CASSLAASRWEQYF. CDR3 coding DNA: TGTGCCAGCAGCTTAGCTGCTAGTCGTTGGGAGCAGTACTTC.

Many counts were recorded for this clonotype. V usage is TRBV7-2 and J usage is TRBJ1-2; tentative D call: TRBD1 (5 bases). Germline V gene lookup returns CDR1 SGHTA and CDR2 FQGNSA. The V and J ends lost 5 bases and 0 bases respectively, with 13 bases between them. The CDR3 sequence is 15 residues long. The chain's CDR3 is CASSPGGGTNYGYTF. CDR3 DNA sequence: TGTGCCAGCAGCCCGGGCGGGGGTACTAACTATGGCTACACCTTC. Using reference TRBV7-2 and TRBJ1-2 for the parts outside the CDR3, the full variable domain is GAGVSQSPSNKVTEKGKDVELRCDPISGHTALYWYRQSLGQGLEFLIYFQGNSAPDKSGLPSDRFSAERTGGSVSTLTIQRTQQEDSAVYLCASSPGGGTNYGYTFGSGTRLTVV.

This clonotype was seen a few times. The J gene is TRBJ2-5, the V gene TRBV20-1; TRBD2 aligns across 12 bases. This CDR3 contains 15 residues. Germline V CDR1 and CDR2: DFQATT, SNEGSKA (reference sequence). J gave up 2 bases and V 2 bases, and 3 bases lay outside the gene matches. The CDR3 nucleotides are TGCAGTGCTAGATCTCTAGCGGGGGGGCAAGAGACCCAGTACTTC. Translating it yields CSARSLAGGQETQYF.

This clonotype has only a few counts. Here the CDR3 reads CSIGGGLQETQYF. The CDR3, as DNA: TGCAGCATTGGAGGGGGCCTGCAAGAGACCCAGTACTTC. V and J are TRBV29-1 and TRBJ2-5; D possibly corresponds to TRBD1 (7 bases). Trimming took off 8 bases at V and 2 bases at J, with 15 bases between the two ends. CDR3 length equals 13 residues. Germline loops: CDR1 SQVTM, CDR2 ANQGSEA. The full variable domain, rest sourced from reference TRBV29-1 and TRBJ2-5, is SAVISQKPSRDICQRGTSLTIQCQVDSQVTMMFWYRQQPGQSLTLIATANQGSEATYESGFVIDKFPISRPNLTFSTLTVSNMSPEDSSIYLCSIGGGLQETQYFGPGTRLLVL.

A note on this clonotype: A much larger clone is a single base away; this may be a read error. J is TRBJ2-1 and V is TRBV7-6; D unresolved. The CDR3 runs to 12 residues. Per the germline V gene, CDR1 is SGHVS and CDR2 is FNYEAQ. CDR3 amino acids: CAGSLAEYEQFF. The DNA for the CDR3 is TGTGCCGGCAGCTTAGCTGAGTATGAGCAGTTCTTC. The whole variable domain, filled in from reference TRBV7-6 and TRBJ2-1, reads GAGVSQSPRYKVTKRGQDVALRCDPISGHVSLYWYRQALGQGPEFLTYFNYEAQQDKSGLPNDRFSAERPEGSISTLTIQRTEQRDSAMYRCAGSLAEYEQFFGPGTRLTVL.

The V gene is TRBV10-1, the J gene TRBJ2-1, with D hard to call. V lost 3 bases to trimming and J lost 3 bases, with 6 bases between them. The CDR3 contains 13 residues. CDR1 is WNHNN and CDR2 is SYGVQD in the germline V gene (reference sequence). DNA of the CDR3: TGCGCCAGCAGTGATAACTTCTACAATGAGCAGTTCTTC. This encodes CASSDNFYNEQFF.

This clonotype has a handful of counts. The rearrangement joins TRBV30 to TRBJ1-2; D is unclear. The V gene's germline CDR1 is GTSNPN and CDR2 SVGIG (reference sequence). The CDR3 is made up of 13 amino acids. Trimming shortened V by 3 bases and J by 5 bases, and 13 bases separated the two germline ends. This CDR3 reads CAWSPGEDYGYTF. The CDR3, as DNA: TGTGCCTGGAGCCCCGGGGAAGATTATGGCTACACCTTC. The full variable domain, in which reference TRBV30 and TRBJ1-2 provide the parts outside the CDR3, is SQTIHQWPATLVQPVGSPLSLECTVEGTSNPNLYWYRQAAGRGLQLLFYSVGIGQISSEVPQNLSASRPQDRQFILSSKKLLLSDSGFYLCAWSPGEDYGYTFGSGTRLTVV.

This clonotype has ten or more counts. V usage is TRBV14 and J usage is TRBJ1-1; 8 bases line up with TRBD1. CDR3 length: 14 amino acids. Germline lookup yields CDR1 SGHDN and CDR2 FVKESK. The V and J ends lost 1 base and 4 bases, in that order; junction bases with no gene match: 2. The CDR3: CASSQVRGPTEAFF. The CDR3 nucleotides read TGTGCCAGCAGCCAAGTCAGGGGGCCCACTGAAGCTTTCTTT.

This clonotype was picked up many times. The rearrangement uses TRBV10-3 and TRBJ1-1; D unresolved. V was pared by 3 bases and J by 5 bases, with 10 bases between. The CDR3 is 13 residues long. Germline V gene data show CDR1 as ENHRY and CDR2 as SYGVKD. For the CDR3, the DNA is TGTGCCATCAGTGATTGGTCGGGGACTGAAGCTTTCTTT. Amino acids: CAISDWSGTEAFF.

This clonotype has ten or more counts. The chain combines TRBV12-3 or TRBV12-4 with TRBJ1-4, with unresolved D. CDR3 length: 13 amino acids. The V end lost 1 base, the J end lost 1 base, and 1 base lay between the germline ends. In DNA form, the CDR3 reads TGTGCCAGCAGTTTAGGAACTAATGAAAAACTGTTTTTT. Protein sequence: CASSLGTNEKLFF.

The chain is built from TRBV4-1 and TRBJ1-2, with 9 bases that match TRBD1. Germline trimming cut 0 bases from V and 7 bases from J; bases unmatched to any gene: 6. The germline V gene encodes CDR1 MGHRA and CDR2 YSYEKL. The CDR3 extends over 15 amino acids. CDR3 region: CASSQEGQGIFGYTF. CDR3 DNA: TGCGCCAGCAGCCAAGAGGGACAGGGAATTTTTGGCTACACCTTC.

This clonotype was seen ten or more times. This chain joins TRBV5-1 and TRBJ1-1; 10 bases align to TRBD1. CDR3 size: 14 residues. Germline V gene sequence: CDR1 SGHRS, CDR2 YFSETQ. J was trimmed by 7 bases and V by 3 bases; bases with no gene match: 6. The CDR3 coding sequence is TGCGCCAGCAGCTACGGGACAGGGGAACGTGAAGCTTTCTTT. This codes for CASSYGTGEREAFF.

This clonotype was recorded many times. The chain has TRBV5-1 and TRBJ2-3; D is perhaps TRBD2 (6 bases). Between the trimmed V and J ends, which lost 0 bases and 0 bases, there was a span of 8 bases. The length of the CDR3 is 15 residues. Per germline, CDR1 SGHRS and CDR2 YFSETQ. DNA for the CDR3: TGCGCCAGCAGCTTGGAACGGGGGAGCACAGATACGCAGTATTTT. Its translation: CASSLERGSTDTQYF. Looking up the rest from reference TRBV5-1 and TRBJ2-3 gives the full variable domain: KAGVTQTPRYLIKTRGQQVTLSCSPISGHRSVSWYQQTPGQGLQFLFEYFSETQRNKGNFPGRFSGRQFSNSRSEMNVSTLELGDSALYLCASSLERGSTDTQYFGPGTRLTVL.

This clonotype occurred many times. The chain employs TRBV29-1 and TRBJ2-2; 11 nucleotides match TRBD1. Germline V CDR1 and CDR2: SQVTM, ANQGSEA. The junction had 12 bases not matched to a gene; V was cut back by 4 bases and J by 2 bases. CDR3 length equals 18 residues. CDR3 in DNA: TGCAGCGTTGCCACAGGACAGGGGGCGCCGGTTAACACCGGGGAGCTGTTTTTT. Translated, it gives CSVATGQGAPVNTGELFF.

This clonotype was detected many times. This chain connects TRBV7-9 to TRBJ2-5; TRBD1 matches 10 bases. V gave up 4 bases and J gave up 5 bases; unmatched junction bases: 4. CDR1 is SEHNR and CDR2 is FQNEAQ in the germline V gene (reference sequence). CDR3 length: 14 amino acids. The CDR3 nucleotides are TGTGCCAGCAGCTCGACAGGGGGCATTGAGACCCAGTACTTC. Protein: CASSSTGGIETQYF.

V and J are TRBV5-1 and TRBJ2-7; D gene uncertain. With 0 bases removed from V and 6 bases from J, the gap between germline ends came to 10 bases. The CDR3 contains 13 residues. The V gene's germline CDR1 is SGHRS and CDR2 YFSETQ. CDR3 loop: CASSLESLGEQYF. The CDR3 region has the DNA TGCGCCAGCAGCTTGGAGAGCCTCGGCGAGCAGTACTTC.

At least ten counts were recorded for this clonotype. The rearrangement joins TRBV20-1 to TRBJ1-3; no firm D call. V lost 3 bases and J 2 bases, leaving 2 bases between the germline ends. This CDR3 contains 11 residues. Per germline, CDR1 DFQATT and CDR2 SNEGSKA (reference sequence). The CDR3 sequence: CSASAGNTIYF. The CDR3 bases are TGCAGTGCTAGTGCTGGAAACACCATATATTTT.

This sequence joins TRBV18 and TRBJ1-4, with a tentative D call TRBD1 (5 bases). The germline CDR1 and CDR2 sequences are KGHSH and LQKENI. V was clipped by 4 bases and J by 5 bases, with 14 bases between them. The CDR3 is 15 amino acids. CDR3 loop: CASSLSRDHNEKLFF. Here the CDR3 DNA reads TGTGCCAGCTCACTTAGCAGGGACCACAATGAAAAACTGTTTTTT. Using reference TRBV18 and TRBJ1-4 for the parts outside the CDR3, the full variable domain is NAGVMQNPRHLVRRRGQEARLRCSPMKGHSHVYWYRQLPEEGLKFMVYLQKENIIDESGMPKERFSAEFPKEGPSILRIQQVVRGDSAAYFCASSLSRDHNEKLFFGSGTQLSVL.